The present T cell receptor (beta chain) was sequenced within a study of regulatory T cells in long-lasting Graves disease. Time point noted: persistent/refractory GD, antithyroid drugs over 5 years with positive TRAb. PBMC RNA was the source of the TCR library. This clonotype showed up just a few times. Building of the TCR beta libraries involved iRepertoire HTBI primers and Arm-PCR of CDR3 regions. Study processing details: The identification of 62 TRBV and over eleven TRBJ segments was made across samples. TCRdb re-called the multiplex PCR reads with MiXCR, one entry per CDR3 protein. These V and J calls are TCRdb output, not the study's own analysis. The sample yields 400,000 to 500,000 distinct CDR3 sequences, around 21% seen once. This clonotype was obtained from a female donor with Graves disease. The sample here was peripheral blood mononuclear cells (PBMCs), taken when the disease was refractory, from a patient treated with antithyroid drugs.

Here the CDR3 reads CASSESSGGLDTQYF. DNA for the CDR3: TGTGCCAGCAGTGAATCTAGCGGGGGCTTAGATACGCAGTATTTT. The chain recombines TRBV25-1 with TRBJ2-3; 10 nucleotides agree with TRBD2. This CDR3 has 15 amino acids. J gave up 5 bases and V 1 base, and 3 bases lay outside the gene matches. Germline lookup yields CDR1 MGHDK and CDR2 SYGVNS.